Listed below are T cell receptor beta chains from one sample, sequenced in a study of CD8+CD57+ T cells in acquired aplastic anemia. In TCRdb, the reads were re-called with MiXCR into one record per CDR3 protein. This table holds 400,000 to 450,000 distinct CDR3 sequences, 55% to 75% found once. Sequencing used sorted CD4+, CD8+, or CD8+CD57+ T cells (not recorded which) from PBMCs. The receptors stem from a human donor in good health, serving as a control. CDR3s leave out the opening cysteine and the closing phenylalanine or tryptophan.

>TRBV12-3/TRBV12-4
ASSLTGVEKLF
>TRBV2
ASSPGPSEAF
>TRBV4-2
TSSRDKGGYGYT
>TRBV12-3/TRBV12-4
ASSPVYNEQF
>TRBV2
ASTDSWVHT
>TRBV6-5
ASSLLGDGYGYT
>TRBV20-1
SASAAGVNPEAF
>TRBV4-3
ASTTGTGDEQY
>TRBV13
ASSLSSHEQF
>TRBV15
ATSRDYLPGQGGKNIQY
>TRBV7-2
ASSTPRESYRENTQY
>TRBV11-2
AKDGGNAGELF
>TRBV19
ASSIVQGLTEAF
>TRBV24-1
ATSGLGNFNEQF
>TRBV14
ASSQVGTGVETQY
>TRBV12-3/TRBV12-4
ASRNPLRTRSYNEQF
>TRBV11-3
ASSSNRDRGLYGYT
>TRBV9
ASSAQRGKGQE
>TRBV12-5
ASGYADRFNSPLH
>TRBV7-3
AGSMRTSGATQY
>TRBV6-6
ASRRTSYSYNEQF
>TRBV2
ASSVVRGPYNEQY
>TRBV12-5
ASSVRTGSSYEQY
>TRBV10-2
ASKTSYTQY
>TRBV7-6
ASSSRGLAGSLY
>TRBV12-3/TRBV12-4
ASSLAKDRVNIQY
>TRBV20-1
SVEDSVTGSAGQAFRQY
>TRBV10-3
AISAGQTYEQY
>TRBV5-1
ASTKQGYQPQH
>TRBV9
ASGGGEGSPLH
>TRBV7-2
ASSFPRGKADEQY
>TRBV5-8
ASSLGGPEGQTQY
>TRBV15
ASSRDMRDQPQH
>TRBV12-3/TRBV12-4
ASSLMAQYSNQPQH
>TRBV7-2
ASSPDRTDTQDFT
>TRBV20-1
SARVPGTPTREKLF
>TRBV7-6
ASRVGPVNEAF
>TRBV7-2
ASSFDSGVNAGELF
>TRBV6-1
ASREVGGYNEQF
>TRBV7-6
ASSLVYPSNTGELF
>TRBV7-7
ASSPGTNTEAS
>TRBV6-6
ASSYSSNQPQH
>TRBV7-9
ASSLVRGTEEY
>TRBV20-1
SATTVRREHGYT
>TRBV29-1
SVERIGSSTDTQY
>TRBV27
ASSNSATNYGYT
>TRBV20-1
SALGGPHGYT
>TRBV7-8
ASSLEGGADSPHH
>TRBV7-6
ASSLAVTSIDEKY
>TRBV7-2
ASMTGETQY
>TRBV27
ASSKGRGGNSPLH
>TRBV2
ASSELDMGFSSGNTIY
>TRBV2
ATSRGATARQY